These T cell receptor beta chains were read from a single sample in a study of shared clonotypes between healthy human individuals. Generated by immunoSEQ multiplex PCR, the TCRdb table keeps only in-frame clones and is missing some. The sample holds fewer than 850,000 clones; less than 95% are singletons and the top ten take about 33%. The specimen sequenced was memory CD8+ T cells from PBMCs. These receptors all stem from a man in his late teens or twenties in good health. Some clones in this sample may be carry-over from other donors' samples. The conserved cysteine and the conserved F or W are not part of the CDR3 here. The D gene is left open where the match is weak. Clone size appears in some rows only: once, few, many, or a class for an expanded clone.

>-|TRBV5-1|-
ASSLGQFLAGELF
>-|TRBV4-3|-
ASSQGRAVRETQY
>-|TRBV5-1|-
ASSALGDSSYNEQF
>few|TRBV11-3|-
ASSLTTGGYGYT
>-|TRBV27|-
ASSPAPSLYNEQF
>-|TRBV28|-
ASRRLAFRDYT
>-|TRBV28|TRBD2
ASSFYLSSGRETQY
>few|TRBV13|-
ASSLWGNSYEQY
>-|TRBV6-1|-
ASSFGSYEQY
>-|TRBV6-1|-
ASSEAENSYNEQF
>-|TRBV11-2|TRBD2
ASSIMREAGPQY
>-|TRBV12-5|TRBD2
ASGFPGLAGKGQETQY
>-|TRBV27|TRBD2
ASSQIAGTQF
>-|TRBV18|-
ASSPGPNSGNTIY
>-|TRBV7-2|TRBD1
ASSPTGGALSPLH
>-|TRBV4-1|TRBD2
ASSLSGRTIYEQY
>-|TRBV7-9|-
ASSRFQETQY
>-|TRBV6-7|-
ASSPEKGGYT
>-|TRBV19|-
ASSGQVFSEQY
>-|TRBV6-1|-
ASSDETQY
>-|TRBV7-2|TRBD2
ASSPLEAGGINEQF
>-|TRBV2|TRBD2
ASSDWASGSSEQY
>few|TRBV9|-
ASRGKSGNTIY
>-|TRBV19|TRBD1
ASSHRDRDYEQY
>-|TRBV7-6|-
ASSFMIQGRVQPQH
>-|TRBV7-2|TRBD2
ASSSSGSYGNEQF
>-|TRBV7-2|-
ASSTGLYNEQF
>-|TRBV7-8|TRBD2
ASTWGEGRNEQF
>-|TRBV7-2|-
ASSLVSAGIYNSPLH
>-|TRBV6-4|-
ASSEEGASYNEQF
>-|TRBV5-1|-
ASGSSGGLGEQY
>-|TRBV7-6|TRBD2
ASSLDGTSLVNEQF
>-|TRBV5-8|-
ASSSLGGLPSYEQY
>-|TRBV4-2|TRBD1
ASSQEDRGEGETQY
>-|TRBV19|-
ASAVWGGDNQPQH
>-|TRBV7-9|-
ASSSDVRDGTDTQY
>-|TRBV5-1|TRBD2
ASSFSSGSSYNEQF
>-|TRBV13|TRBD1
ASSSGTGSQPQH
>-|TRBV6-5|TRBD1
ASREPGQGTHEQY
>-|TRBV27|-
ASSSLGRWPNEQF